The 21 T cell receptor beta chains reported below all come from one sample, sequenced in a study of T cell repertoires in ileal Crohn's disease. Assay: immunoSEQ multiplex PCR; the TCRdb copy retains only in-frame clones and omits some. The sample has under 2,500 clones, 70% to 80% seen once. Sequenced material: ileal tissue. The receptors were gathered from an adult with Crohn's disease.

The chain couples TRBV5-1 to TRBJ2-1; tentatively, D is TRBD2 (6 bases). The germline V gene has CDR1 SGHRS and CDR2 YFSETQ. Trimming removed 5 bases from V and 3 bases from J, with 15 bases in between. The CDR3 sequence is 15 residues long. DNA for the CDR3: TGCGCCAGCAGACTCTGGAGGGGTTTCTACAATGAGCAGTTCTTC. It specifies CASRLWRGFYNEQFF.

This clone has just a few counts. The chain has TRBV11-2 and TRBJ2-2, with TRBD1 matching 7 bases. CDR1 SGHAT and CDR2 FQNNGV come from the germline V gene. The CDR3 sequence is 15 residues long. Trimming removed 4 bases from V and 4 bases from J; junction bases left unmatched: 6. Written as DNA, the CDR3 is TGTGCCAGCAGCTGGTACAGGGGTTCCACCGGGGAGCTGTTTTTT. It yields the protein CASSWYRGSTGELFF. The variable domain in full, with the rest retrieved from reference TRBV11-2 and TRBJ2-2, is EAGVAQSPRYKIIEKRQSVAFWCNPISGHATLYWYQQILGQGPKLLIQFQNNGVVDDSQLPKDRFSAERLKGVDSTLKIQPAKLEDSAVYLCASSWYRGSTGELFFGEGSRLTVL.

The V and J genes are TRBV19 and TRBJ1-6, with D maybe TRBD1 (6 bases). The CDR3 is 17 residues long. V was cut by 6 bases and J by 7 bases, with 22 bases left in between. CDR1 and CDR2 (germline): LNHDA, SQIVND (reference sequence). The CDR3 loop reads CASRTGGPGHPNSPLHF. The CDR3 DNA is TGTGCCAGTAGAACCGGCGGACCGGGACACCCAAATTCACCCCTCCACTTT.

The chain recombines TRBV19 with TRBJ1-1, with TRBD1 matching over 8 bases. V lost 9 bases and J lost 1; bases outside the gene matches: 13. This CDR3 contains 16 residues. The germline gives CDR1 LNHDA, CDR2 SQIVND (reference sequence). The CDR3, as DNA: TGTGCCAGCAGGCACTCAACAGGGGGACCGAACACTGAAGCTTTCTTT. Translated: CASRHSTGGPNTEAFF.

The chain uses TRBV19 and TRBJ2-3; TRBD1 matches 8 bases. The CDR3 is 16 amino acids. V was pared by 6 bases and J by 2 bases, with 10 bases of the junction left unmatched. The germline V gene has CDR1 LNHDA and CDR2 SQIVND (reference sequence). In nucleotides, the CDR3 is TGTGCCAGTAGCAAACAGACAGGGGCCTACACAGATACGCAGTATTTT. This gives the protein CASSKQTGAYTDTQYF.

The V call is TRBV28, the J call TRBJ1-2; 8 nucleotides match TRBD1. In germline, CDR1 is MDHEN, CDR2 SYDVKM. The CDR3 is made up of 13 amino acids. V dropped 6 bases and J dropped 2; count of bases not matched to a gene: 2. The CDR3 nucleotides are TGTGCCAGCAGCTGGGACAGGAACTATGGCTACACCTTC. Its protein is CASSWDRNYGYTF.

The chain combines TRBV5-1 with TRBJ2-2; TRBD1 might be the D (5 bases). Per germline, CDR1 SGHRS and CDR2 YFSETQ. V was shortened by 4 bases and J by 8 bases, with 12 bases between the two germline ends. The CDR3 consists of 13 residues. CDR3 in amino acids: CASSTDNSGELFF. In DNA form, the CDR3 reads TGCGCCAGCAGCACGGACAATTCGGGGGAGCTGTTTTTT.

By share, this clone counts as large. The chain uses TRBV4-1 and TRBJ1-1; 7 positions match TRBD1. The V gene's germline CDR1 is MGHRA and CDR2 YSYEKL. Trimming took 0 bases from V and 7 from J; bases not matched to a gene: 8. The CDR3 has 15 amino acids. The CDR3 DNA reads as TGCGCCAGCAGCCAAGAGGGTAGTGGGACAGATGAAGCTTTCTTT. Translated: CASSQEGSGTDEAFF.

This chain joins TRBV2 and TRBJ1-1; D not resolved. From germline, CDR1 is SNHLY and CDR2 FYNNEI. Trimming stripped 4 bases from V and 11 bases from J, with 8 bases between. The CDR3 runs to 10 residues. CDR3 nucleotide sequence: TGTGCCAGCAGTGCGACTTGGGCTTTCTTT. It encodes CASSATWAFF.

The chain joins TRBV7-9 to TRBJ2-7; 11 nucleotides align to TRBD2. V lost 4 bases and J lost 0; bases outside the gene matches: 5. The CDR3 consists of 16 residues. CDR1 and CDR2 from the germline V gene are SEHNR and FQNEAQ (reference sequence). The CDR3 sequence is CASSSPGTSGSYEQYV. CDR3 nucleotide sequence: TGTGCCAGCAGCTCACCCGGGACTAGCGGCTCCTACGAGCAGTACGTC.

The rearrangement joins TRBV6-1 to TRBJ1-1; no firm D call. CDR1 is MNHNS, CDR2 SASEGT, per germline. The CDR3 extends over 12 amino acids. Deletions cut 7 bases from V and 3 bases from J, with 9 bases between. The CDR3 nucleotides read TGTGCCAGCATCCTGTCGTACACTGAAGCTTTCTTT. Its protein product is CASILSYTEAFF.

The V gene is TRBV9, the J gene TRBJ1-4, with D maybe TRBD1 (6 bases). This CDR3 has 15 amino acids. V gave up 1 base and J gave up 3 bases, with 10 bases separating them. Germline V gene sequence: CDR1 SGDLS, CDR2 YYNGEE. The CDR3 loop is CASSVTGYANEKLFF. The CDR3 nucleotides read TGTGCCAGCAGCGTAACAGGGTACGCTAATGAAAAACTGTTTTTT.

This clone is large (0.1 to 1%) in the sample. The chain combines TRBV28 with TRBJ1-4; TRBD1 agrees at 11 bases. Germline loops: CDR1 MDHEN, CDR2 SYDVKM. CDR3 length equals 18 residues. With V trimmed by 3 bases and J by 4 bases, 10 bases remained unmatched. For the CDR3, the DNA is TGTGCCAGCAGTTTCCCAAGTGGACAGGGGGCTATTAATGAAAAACTGTTTTTT. Residues: CASSFPSGQGAINEKLFF.

The gene calls are TRBV30 and TRBJ2-1; 9 bases line up with TRBD2. Germline assignment: CDR1 GTSNPN and CDR2 SVGIG (reference sequence). The CDR3 sequence is 20 residues long. The V gene end was trimmed by 2 bases and the J gene end by 2 bases; junction bases not matched to a gene: 19. The CDR3 nucleotides read TGTGCCTGGAGTCGCGCCCCGGGGGATCCCGGCGGGAGGGCCTACAATGAGCAGTTCTTC. Translated, it gives CAWSRAPGDPGGRAYNEQFF.

V is TRBV10-2 and J is TRBJ2-2, with 8 bases lining up with TRBD1. CDR3 length: 12 amino acids. Germline V CDR1 and CDR2: WSHSY, SAAADI. Trimming took 11 bases from V and 4 from J; bases not matched to a gene: 3. The CDR3 loop is CAGQGTTGELFF. The CDR3 DNA reads as TGCGCCGGACAGGGAACCACCGGGGAGCTGTTTTTT.

The V call is TRBV6-6, the J call TRBJ2-1; D uncertain. Germline lookup yields CDR1 MNHNY and CDR2 SVGAGI (reference sequence). The CDR3 consists of 15 residues. Trimming left V 4 bases short and J 6 bases short, with 16 bases between. The CDR3 nucleotides read TGTGCCAGCAGTTTCCCGAAGATGACAACCAATGAGCAGTTCTTC. This sequence encodes CASSFPKMTTNEQFF.

The CDR3 nucleotides read TGTGCCAGCAGCTTAAACGGGGGAGAGGGCTCTAACGAGCAGTTCTTC. It yields the protein CASSLNGGEGSNEQFF. V is TRBV7-3 and J is TRBJ2-1, with D maybe TRBD2 (6 bases). CDR1 is SGHTA and CDR2 is FQGTGA in the germline V gene. V shed 1 base and J shed 10 bases, with 20 bases lying between them. The CDR3 is 16 amino acids.

The gene calls are TRBV11-2 and TRBJ1-4; D possibly corresponds to TRBD1 (6 bases). The CDR3 is made up of 16 amino acids. The V end was cut by 4 bases, the J end by 1 base, with 13 bases between. Germline V gives CDR1 SGHAT, CDR2 FQNNGV. CDR3 protein: CASSSPQGQTNEKLFF. The CDR3 coding sequence is TGTGCCAGCAGCTCACCCCAGGGGCAAACTAATGAAAAACTGTTTTTT.

This clone occurred a few times. The genes are TRBV29-1 and TRBJ2-3; tentatively, D is TRBD1 (6 bases). CDR1 is SQVTM, CDR2 ANQGSEA, per germline. Deletions cut 3 bases from V and 3 bases from J, with 13 bases between. There are 14 residues in the CDR3. For the CDR3, the DNA is TGCAGCGTTGATTATCCACAGGGAACAGATACGCAGTATTTT. Translated, it gives CSVDYPQGTDTQYF.

This rearrangement joins TRBV2 to TRBJ2-7; tentatively, D is TRBD1 (6 bases). V lost 2 bases to trimming and J lost 2 bases, with 10 bases between them. CDR3 length equals 14 residues. CDR1 SNHLY and CDR2 FYNNEI come from the germline V gene. The CDR3 region is CASSENGQTYEQYF. The CDR3 DNA reads TGTGCCAGCAGTGAAAACGGACAGACCTACGAGCAGTACTTC.

The chain links TRBV29-1 to TRBJ2-7; D possibly corresponds to TRBD1 (5 bases). Trimming took off 6 bases at V and 2 bases at J, with 14 bases between the two ends. The CDR3 has 13 amino acids. Germline CDR1 SQVTM, CDR2 ANQGSEA. CDR3 region: CSVEKQDTYEQYF. Written as DNA, the CDR3 is TGCAGCGTGGAAAAACAGGACACCTACGAGCAGTACTTC.